The present entry profiles one TCR beta chain with its context. This record comes from a study of T cell responses to AZD1222 COVID-19 vaccine. Study summary: Second-dose intervals near 4 or 12 weeks were combined.

The protocol was immunoSEQ multiplex PCR, while the TCRdb copy is restricted to in-frame clones and leaves out a portion. Of over 150,000 clones listed, about nine tenths are singletons. Germline CDR1 is SGHDT and CDR2 is YYEEEE. The CDR3 contains 16 residues. Trimming removed 1 base from V and 0 bases from J; junction bases left unmatched: 7. The chain links TRBV5-6 to TRBJ2-7; TRBD2 aligns across 7 bases. This sequence was found in an adult in good health. Sequenced here: peripheral blood, sampled on day 0 of AZD1222 vaccination. CDR3 residues: CASSLLSSGSSYEQYF. CDR3 in DNA: TGTGCCAGCAGCTTGTTGTCTAGCGGTTCCTCCTACGAGCAGTACTTC.